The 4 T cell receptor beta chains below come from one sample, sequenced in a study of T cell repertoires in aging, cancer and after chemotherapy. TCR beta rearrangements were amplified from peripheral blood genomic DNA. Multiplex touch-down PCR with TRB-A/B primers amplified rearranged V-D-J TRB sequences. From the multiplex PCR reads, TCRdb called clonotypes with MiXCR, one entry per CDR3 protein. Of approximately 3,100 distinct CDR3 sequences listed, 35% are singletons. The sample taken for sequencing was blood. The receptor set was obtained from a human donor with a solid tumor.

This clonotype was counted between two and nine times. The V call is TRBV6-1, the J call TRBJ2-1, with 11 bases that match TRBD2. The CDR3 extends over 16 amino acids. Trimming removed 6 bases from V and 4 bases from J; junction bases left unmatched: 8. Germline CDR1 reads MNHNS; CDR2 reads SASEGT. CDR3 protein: CASRGQLAGEYNEQFF. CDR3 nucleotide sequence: TGTGCCAGCAGGGGGCAACTAGCGGGGGAATACAATGAGCAGTTCTTC.

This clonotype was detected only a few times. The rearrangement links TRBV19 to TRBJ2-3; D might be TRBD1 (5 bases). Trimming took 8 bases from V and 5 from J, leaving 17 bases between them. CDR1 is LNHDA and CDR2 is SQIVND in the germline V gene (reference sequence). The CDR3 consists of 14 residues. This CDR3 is CASAVGRSQDTQYF. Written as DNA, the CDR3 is TGTGCCAGTGCGGTGGGGCGTTCCCAAGATACGCAGTATTTT. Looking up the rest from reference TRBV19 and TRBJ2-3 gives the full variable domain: DGGITQSPKYLFRKEGQNVTLSCEQNLNHDAMYWYRQDPGQGLRLIYYSQIVNDFQKGDIAEGYSVSREKKESFPLTVTSAQKNPTAFYLCASAVGRSQDTQYFGPGTRLTVL.

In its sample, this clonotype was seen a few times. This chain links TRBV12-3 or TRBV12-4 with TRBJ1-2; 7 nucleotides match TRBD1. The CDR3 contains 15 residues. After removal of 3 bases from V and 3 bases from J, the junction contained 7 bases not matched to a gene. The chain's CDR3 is CASSFARGRDYGYTF. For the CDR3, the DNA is TGTGCCAGCAGTTTTGCGAGGGGGCGGGACTATGGCTACACCTTC.

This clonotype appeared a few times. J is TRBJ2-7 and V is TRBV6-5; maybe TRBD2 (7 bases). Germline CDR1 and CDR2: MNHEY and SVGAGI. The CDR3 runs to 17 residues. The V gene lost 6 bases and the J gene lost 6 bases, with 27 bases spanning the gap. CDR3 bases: TGTGCCAGCAGCAGCGAGGGGGGAGGGATAACTCGGGGCGAGCAGTACTTC. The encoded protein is CASSSEGGGITRGEQYF.